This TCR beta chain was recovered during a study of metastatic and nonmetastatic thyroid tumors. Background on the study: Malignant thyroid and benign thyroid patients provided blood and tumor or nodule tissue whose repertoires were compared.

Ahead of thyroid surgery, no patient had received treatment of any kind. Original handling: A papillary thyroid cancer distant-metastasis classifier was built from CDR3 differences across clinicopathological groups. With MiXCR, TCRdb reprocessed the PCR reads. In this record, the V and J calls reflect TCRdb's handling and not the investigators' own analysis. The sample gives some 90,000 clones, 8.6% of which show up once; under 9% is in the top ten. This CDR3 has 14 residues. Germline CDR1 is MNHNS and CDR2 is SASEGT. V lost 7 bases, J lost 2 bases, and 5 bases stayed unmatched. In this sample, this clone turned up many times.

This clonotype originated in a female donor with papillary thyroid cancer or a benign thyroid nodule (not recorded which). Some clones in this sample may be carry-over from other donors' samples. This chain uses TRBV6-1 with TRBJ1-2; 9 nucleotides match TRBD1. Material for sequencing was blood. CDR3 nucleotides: TGTGCCAGCACCAAGGGACAGGGAAACTATGGCTACACCTTC. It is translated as CASTKGQGNYGYTF.